The clone carrying this TCR beta chain has just one count. The antigen is undetermined. The germline CDR1 and CDR2 sequences are ENHRY and SYGVKD. The CDR3 extends over 15 amino acids. With V trimmed by 6 bases and J by 0 bases, 6 bases remained unmatched. The repertoire was sequenced with immunoSEQ multiplex PCR; TCRdb's copy has only in-frame clones and lacks some. The sample contains around 59,000 clones, more than 75% of which appear only once. The data originate from a study of OX40 agonist ivuxolimab in advanced cancers. Study details: The mean age was roughly 60 years, ranging from about 20 to 79, with around four fifths of participants male.

At baseline, cycle 4 day 1, and cycle 7 day 1, blood was sampled. Whole-study findings and limits: At 0.1 to 3.0 mg/kg, CD4+ and CD8+ blood T cells expanded clonally by week 6.

This specimen consisted of CD4+ or CD8+ T cells sorted from blood, obtained in a trial of the OX40 agonist ivuxolimab. The sequence was collected from an adult with an advanced solid tumor such as melanoma, head and neck, liver or kidney cancer. This chain links TRBV10-3 with TRBJ2-7, with 9 positions matching TRBD2. CDR3 amino acids: CAIRLAGANSYEQYF. For the CDR3, the DNA is TGTGCCATCAGATTAGCGGGAGCAAACTCCTACGAGCAGTACTTC.